These T cell receptor beta chains were read from a single sample in a study of blood T cell repertoires in COVID-19. Method: immunoSEQ multiplex PCR; TCRdb's copy keeps in-frame clones and lacks some. Here the sample spans approximately 210,000 clones, around 82% being singletons. Material: PBMCs or T cells enriched from blood (not recorded which). The receptor set was obtained from a man aged 25 to 40 with acute COVID-19. Each CDR3 is given with its conserved first and last residue. The D gene is left open where the match is weak. For some rows the clone size is stated as once, few or many, or as a class when expanded; others skip it.

D gene: .
J gene: TRBJ1-1
clone size: once
V gene: TRBV19
CDR3 protein: CASSSHVNTEAFF
CDR3 DNA: TGTGCCAGTAGTTCCCATGTGAACACTGAAGCTTTCTTT

D gene: .
J gene: TRBJ1-4
clone size: .
V gene: TRBV3-1/TRBV3-2
CDR3 protein: CASSLRAANEKLFF
CDR3 DNA: TGTGCCAGCAGCCTGAGGGCAGCTAATGAAAAACTGTTTTTT

D gene: .
J gene: TRBJ2-3
clone size: once
V gene: TRBV7-2
CDR3 protein: CACSVAAERTDTQYF
CDR3 DNA: TGTGCCTGCAGTGTGGCGGCGGAGCGCACAGATACGCAGTATTTT

D gene: .
J gene: TRBJ2-2
clone size: few
V gene: TRBV19
CDR3 protein: CASSQVQGANTGELFF
CDR3 DNA: TGTGCCAGTAGTCAAGTCCAGGGCGCGAACACCGGGGAGCTGTTTTTT

D gene: .
J gene: TRBJ2-7
clone size: .
V gene: TRBV7-6
CDR3 protein: CASSPGQYYEQYF
CDR3 DNA: TGTGCCAGCAGCCCAGGACAGTACTACGAGCAGTACTTC

D gene: .
J gene: TRBJ2-7
clone size: .
V gene: TRBV3-1/TRBV3-2
CDR3 protein: CASSQLRGSYEQYF
CDR3 DNA: TGTGCCAGCAGCCAACTCCGGGGGTCCTACGAGCAGTACTTC

D gene: .
J gene: TRBJ2-7
clone size: .
V gene: TRBV28
CDR3 protein: CASSSLDSYEQYF
CDR3 DNA: TGTGCCAGCAGTTCGCTGGACAGCTACGAGCAGTACTTC

D gene: .
J gene: TRBJ2-2
clone size: .
V gene: TRBV4-2
CDR3 protein: CASSQDIGRGISGTGELFF
CDR3 DNA: TGTGCCAGCAGCCAAGATATCGGACGGGGAATAAGTGGAACCGGGGAGCTGTTTTTT

D gene: .
J gene: TRBJ2-2
clone size: few
V gene: TRBV2
CDR3 protein: CASSDAWASGELFF
CDR3 DNA: TGTGCCAGCAGTGATGCCTGGGCCAGTGGGGAGCTGTTTTTT

D gene: TRBD2
J gene: TRBJ2-1
clone size: .
V gene: TRBV9
CDR3 protein: CASSVAYGGATYNEQFF
CDR3 DNA: TGTGCCAGCAGCGTAGCATACGGGGGGGCCACCTACAATGAGCAGTTCTTC